One and the same sample provided the 14 T cell receptor beta chains below, sequenced in a study of blood T cell repertoires in COVID-19. Method: immunoSEQ multiplex PCR; TCRdb's copy keeps in-frame clones and lacks some. The sample lists approximately 160,000 clones; around 84% were seen once. Sequenced material: PBMCs or T cells enriched from blood (not recorded which). All receptors derive from a man aged 45 to 65 who had recovered from COVID-19.

DNA for the CDR3: TGTGCCAGCAGCCCCCCCACGAGGGTACCTGACTACGAGCAGTACTTC. Its protein is CASSPPTRVPDYEQYF. V and J are TRBV7-9 and TRBJ2-7, with D possibly being TRBD2 (5 bases). The germline V and J ends were trimmed by 5 bases and 3 bases, with 20 bases remaining between them. CDR3 length equals 16 residues. CDR1 and CDR2 (germline): SEHNR, FQNEAQ (reference sequence).

V is TRBV2 and J is TRBJ2-7, with D unclear. This CDR3 comprises 12 residues. The ends were cut back, 2 bases at V and 7 bases at J, with 9 bases in the middle. Germline CDR1 is SNHLY and CDR2 is FYNNEI. CDR3 in DNA: TGTGCCAGCAGTGAATTTGTCGGGGAGCAGTACTTC. Its protein product is CASSEFVGEQYF.

The V call is TRBV2, the J call TRBJ2-7; TRBD1 aligns across 10 bases. This CDR3 region has 13 residues. Germline V gene sequence: CDR1 SNHLY, CDR2 FYNNEI. The junction had 9 bases not matched to a gene; V was cut back by 10 bases and J by 6 bases. The CDR3, as DNA: TGTGCCACCACTGACAGGGGGCTAGGCGAGCAGTACTTC. It specifies CATTDRGLGEQYF.

J is TRBJ1-5 and V is TRBV2; 9 bases fit TRBD1. The CDR3 runs 16 residues. CDR1 is SNHLY and CDR2 is FYNNEI in the germline V gene. Germline trimming cut 5 bases from V and 0 bases from J; bases unmatched to any gene: 5. CDR3 sequence reads: CASSLDRGISNQPQHF. Here the CDR3 DNA reads TGTGCCAGCAGTCTCGACAGGGGGATTAGCAATCAGCCCCAGCATTTT. Looking up the rest from reference TRBV2 and TRBJ1-5 gives the full variable domain: EPEVTQTPSHQVTQMGQEVILRCVPISNHLYFYWYRQILGQKVEFLVSFYNNEISEKSEIFDDQFSVERPDGSNFTLKIRSTKLEDSAMYFCASSLDRGISNQPQHFGDGTRLSIL.

This clone was seen a handful of times. The chain links TRBV7-9 to TRBJ1-2; 9 bases are shared with TRBD1. The CDR3 is made up of 14 amino acids. Germline trimming cut 4 bases from V and 4 bases from J; bases unmatched to any gene: 4. Per germline, CDR1 SEHNR and CDR2 FQNEAQ (reference sequence). The CDR3 region is CASSSGTGPYGYTF. The CDR3 DNA follows: TGTGCCAGCAGCTCCGGGACAGGGCCCTATGGCTACACCTTC.

V usage is TRBV7-2 and J usage is TRBJ2-7; 8 nucleotides align to TRBD2. Germline-derived CDR1 and CDR2 are SGHTA and FQGNSA. After removal of 5 bases from V and 1 base from J, the junction contained 7 bases not matched to a gene. CDR3 length: 15 residues. The CDR3 sequence: CASSQTSVISYEQYF. DNA of the CDR3: TGTGCCAGCAGCCAGACTAGCGTCATTTCCTACGAGCAGTACTTC.

The genes are TRBV10-3 and TRBJ1-6; D is possibly TRBD1 (6 bases). CDR3 size: 15 residues. Trimming pared 0 bases from V and 5 bases from J, leaving 8 bases between. The germline V gene encodes CDR1 ENHRY and CDR2 SYGVKD. CDR3 sequence: CAISESGQDNSPLHF. In nucleotides, the CDR3 is TGTGCCATCAGTGAGTCGGGACAAGATAATTCACCCCTCCACTTT.

This chain links TRBV2 with TRBJ2-2; 8 bases line up with TRBD1. After removal of 6 bases from V and 6 bases from J, the junction contained 9 bases not matched to a gene. Germline CDR1 is SNHLY and CDR2 is FYNNEI. The CDR3 length is 15 residues. CDR3 nucleotide sequence: TGTGCCAGCAGCACCGGCAGGGGGCATTCCGGGGAGCTGTTTTTT. Translated, it gives CASSTGRGHSGELFF. Full variable domain (remainder filled in from reference TRBV2 and TRBJ2-2): EPEVTQTPSHQVTQMGQEVILRCVPISNHLYFYWYRQILGQKVEFLVSFYNNEISEKSEIFDDQFSVERPDGSNFTLKIRSTKLEDSAMYFCASSTGRGHSGELFFGEGSRLTVL.

The chain recombines TRBV9 with TRBJ1-4, with TRBD1 matching 10 bases. The CDR3 consists of 16 residues. V shed 4 bases, J shed 7 bases, and the junction held 10 bases outside the gene matches. The germline gives CDR1 SGDLS, CDR2 YYNGEE. CDR3: CASSSGTGAFREKLFF. The CDR3 DNA follows: TGTGCCAGCAGCTCGGGGACAGGGGCCTTTCGTGAAAAACTGTTTTTT.

DNA for the CDR3: TGCGCCAGCAGCCAAGATAAAGCTAGCGGGTCCAGCTCCTACAATGAGCAGTTCTTC. Its protein product is CASSQDKASGSSSYNEQFF. The chain is built from TRBV4-1 and TRBJ2-1; 8 bases align to TRBD2. The V and J ends lost 0 bases and 0 bases, in that order; junction bases with no gene match: 10. Per germline, CDR1 MGHRA and CDR2 YSYEKL. This CDR3 has 19 residues.

J is TRBJ2-7 and V is TRBV6-5, with TRBD1 matching 7 bases. The V gene's germline CDR1 is MNHEY and CDR2 SVGAGI. The CDR3 consists of 13 residues. With 6 bases clipped from V and 2 bases from J, the junction kept 4 bases outside the gene matches. The DNA for the CDR3 is TGTGCCAGCAGCGCCGGGACAGCCTACGAGCAGTACTTC. Its protein product is CASSAGTAYEQYF.

This chain connects TRBV6-5 to TRBJ1-1; 9 bases fit TRBD1. CDR1 and CDR2 (germline): MNHEY, SVGAGI. The V segment lost 5 bases and the J segment 0 bases; nucleotides outside the gene matches: 4. The CDR3 is made up of 15 amino acids. Written as DNA, the CDR3 is TGTGCCAGCAGTCCGGGACAGGGACTGAACACTGAAGCTTTCTTT. Translated, it gives CASSPGQGLNTEAFF.

This rearrangement joins TRBV5-5 to TRBJ1-5; D is possibly TRBD1 (5 bases). CDR1 is SGHKS and CDR2 is YYEKEE in the germline V gene (reference sequence). This CDR3 comprises 14 residues. V lost 4 bases and J 0 bases, leaving 8 bases between the germline ends. Written as DNA, the CDR3 is TGTGCCAGCAGCCGACAGAATAGCAATCAGCCCCAGCATTTT. Its protein is CASSRQNSNQPQHF.

As DNA, the CDR3 is TGTGCCAGCAGCTTGACAGGGGGCGCCTATGGCTACACCTTC. This sequence encodes CASSLTGGAYGYTF. The rearrangement links TRBV5-4 to TRBJ1-2; 9 nucleotides agree with TRBD1. CDR1 is SGHNT and CDR2 is YYREEE in the germline V gene (reference sequence). CDR3 length equals 14 residues. After removal of 1 base from V and 4 bases from J, the junction contained 2 bases not matched to a gene.